This T cell receptor beta chain was retrieved from a study of CD8 T cells in ankylosing spondylitis (TCRdb year 2017). Notes on the research overall: The study set out to find disease-linked TCR variants by profiling T cell receptor beta repertoires in ankylosing spondylitis patients and healthy donors. The whole study cohort included 108 healthy donors and 20 to 30 ankylosing spondylitis patients. Samples of peripheral blood were taken, and for ankylosing spondylitis patients, synovial fluid was collected as well.

This clonotype was counted between two and nine times. Its antigen is currently not known. The sample holds no much larger clone one base away, and base qualities are not on file. The investigation overall reported the following: The disease-linked clones had a CD8+ phenotype and were found at relatively low frequencies in peripheral blood. Significant enrichment of the disease-linked clones was reported in matched synovial fluid samples from ankylosing spondylitis patients. Some motif variants had previously been reported in the synovial fluid and blood of reactive arthritis patients, which suggests shared mechanisms of disease initiation. Blood from ankylosing spondylitis patients appeared to be characterized by a TCR beta motif composed of eight highly homologous amino acid variants.

For sequencing, an Illumina HiSeq 2500 was employed. Quantitative 5'-RACE with molecular barcodes was used to prepare TCR beta libraries. In the original analysis: A new computational method based on a probabilistic model of VDJ rearrangement was used to identify disease-linked TCR variants. Clones were called with MiXCR by TCRdb after fastp trimmed the public reads at Q25, and only in-frame beta chains were retained. Rows are unified per CDR3 protein, each entry keeping the most common DNA and genes. These V and J calls rely on TCRdb rather than the paper's analysis. Recorded for this sample are 150,000 to 200,000 distinct CDR3 sequences; roughly 34% of them occurred a single time. Of the sample, 6% falls within the top ten clones. For this chain, trimming is 5 bases at the V end and 0 bases at the J end, and the number of junction bases without a gene match is 14. The CDR3 runs 17 residues from the cysteine to the phenylalanine. Only CDR3 DNA remains: 51 bases, in frame from the first base. In the germline V gene (reference sequence), CDR1 corresponds to DFQATT and CDR2 to SNEGSKA.

For each ankylosing spondylitis patient, the synovial fluid sample was matched to a blood sample from that same patient. This TCR derives from a male donor with ankylosing spondylitis. This sequence uses TRBV20-1 and TRBJ2-5; TRBD1 fits 8 bases in the junction. Sequenced material: synovial fluid, either unsorted or a sorted T cell fraction (not recorded which). The encoded CDR3 is CSAPRQGTGYNQETQYF. The nucleotide sequence reads TGCAGTGCTCCCCGACAGGGGACGGGGTATAACCAAGAGACCCAGTACTTC.